This T cell receptor (beta chain) is drawn from a study of blood T cell repertoires in COVID-19. Across the study: Acute and convalescent COVID-19 samples came from the United States, Italy and Spain. Sources were T cells, B-cell-depleted T cells, or PBMCs; the material itself was cDNA or gDNA.

TCRdb keeps only in-frame clones here, not all; method: immunoSEQ multiplex PCR. The sample has about 59,000 clones, around 70% seen once; the top ten hold about 15%. CDR3 length: 14 residues. Trimming took 6 bases from V and 4 from J; bases not matched to a gene: 4. CDR1 is MNHEY, CDR2 SVGAGI, per germline. Sequenced sample: peripheral blood. The chain couples TRBV6-5 to TRBJ1-5; 9 nucleotides align to TRBD1. This TCR derives from a woman between 65 and 79 years old with acute or convalescent COVID-19. The DNA for the CDR3 is TGTGCCAGCAGCGACAGGGGGGGGAATCAGCCCCAGCATTTT. The encoded protein is CASSDRGGNQPQHF.